This TCR beta chain was observed in a study of blood T cell repertoires in COVID-19. Study-level information: Samples came from the United States, Italy and Spain, spanning acute and convalescent COVID-19. Nucleic acid was either cDNA or gDNA, and it came from T cells, B-cell-depleted T cells, or PBMCs.

TCRdb's table, derived via immunoSEQ multiplex PCR, lists solely in-frame clones and lacks some. Seen here are 350,000 or so clones, 80% to 90% observed once, and the top ten hold around 4%. V was pared by 3 bases and J by 3 bases, with 6 bases of the junction left unmatched. In germline, CDR1 is SGHRS, CDR2 YFSETQ. This CDR3 is built from 15 residues. The participants were between roughly 18 and 89 years old and came from 24 US areas. This TCR came from a woman in her thirties or forties with acute COVID-19. The sample consisted of PBMCs or T cells enriched from blood (not recorded which). V gene TRBV5-1 combines with J gene TRBJ2-7; 10 bases map to TRBD2. The CDR3 DNA is TGCGCCAGCAGCTCCTACGGGACTAGCGTCTACGAGCAGTACTTC. Translation: CASSSYGTSVYEQYF.